This T cell receptor beta chain was retrieved from a study of cytotoxic CD8 clonotypes in ibrutinib-treated CLL. Germline CDR1 reads SGHNT; CDR2 reads YYREEE (reference sequence). V shed 0 bases and J shed 7 bases, with 13 bases lying between them. This CDR3 has 14 amino acids. The method was immunoSEQ multiplex PCR; TCRdb's version includes in-frame clones alone and lacks a portion of them. The sample carries around 310,000 clones, about 80% recorded once. The sequences come from PBMCs, collected before ibrutinib treatment. The V and J genes are TRBV5-4 and TRBJ2-5; D uncertain. The receptor comes from a human donor with chronic lymphocytic leukemia. Written as DNA, the CDR3 is TGTGCCAGCAGCTTGGACACTCAAGCATGGACCCAGTACTTC. Translated: CASSLDTQAWTQYF. Full variable domain (outside the CDR3, taken from reference TRBV5-4 and TRBJ2-5): ETGVTQSPTHLIKTRGQQVTLRCSSQSGHNTVSWYQQALGQGPQFIFQYYREEENGRGNFPPRFSGLQFPNYSSELNVNALELDDSALYLCASSLDTQAWTQYFGPGTRLLVL.